Sequencing of this T cell receptor (beta chain) was carried out in a study of T cell responses to AZD1222 COVID-19 vaccine. Remarks on this clone: Its antigen is unknown.

With 2 bases removed from V and 8 bases from J, the gap between germline ends came to 12 bases. Germline-derived CDR1 and CDR2 are LNHNV and YYDKDF (reference sequence). CDR3 length: 13 amino acids. General study points: The donors showed a predominance of white British ancestry and of females, with possible underestimation of clonal diversity.

Generated by immunoSEQ multiplex PCR, the TCRdb table keeps only in-frame clones and is missing some. The data show about 210,000 clones, about 94% seen once. The chain has TRBV15 and TRBJ1-1; D unresolved. The receptor's source is an adult who received the MenACWY meningococcal vaccine as a control. The sequences come from peripheral blood, collected 28 days after the second dose of the MenACWY control vaccine. CDR3 bases: TGTGCCACCAGCAGATCGAGGGCAGGAGAAGCTTTCTTT. This sequence encodes CATSRSRAGEAFF.